Listed below are T cell receptor beta chains from one sample, sequenced in a study of blood T cell repertoires in COVID-19. Clones were read by immunoSEQ multiplex PCR, and TCRdb kept only the in-frame ones, dropping some. The sample includes some 140,000 clones, under 85% of them seen just once. Sequencing was performed on PBMCs or T cells enriched from blood (not recorded which). Receptor source: a man aged 25-45 years who had recovered from COVID-19. The CDR3 runs from the conserved cysteine through the conserved F or W. Each record gives: J gene, D gene, V gene, clone size, CDR3 protein, CDR3 DNA. D genes are given only for firm matches. Clone size is shown for a subset of rows, as once, few, many or a class of expanded clone.

TRBJ1-2	TRBD1	TRBV2	-	CASRGDRGRGYTF	TGTGCCAGCAGGGGAGACAGGGGGCGAGGCTACACCTTC
TRBJ2-3	TRBD2	TRBV3-1/TRBV3-2	-	CASSQLSGSLDTQYF	TGTGCCAGCAGCCAACTTAGCGGGAGTCTAGATACGCAGTATTTT
TRBJ1-1	-	TRBV10-1	-	CASSPAGGGTEAFF	TGCGCCAGCAGCCCGGCCGGGGGAGGAACTGAAGCTTTCTTT
TRBJ2-2	TRBD1	TRBV12-5	-	CASGNEQGENTGELFF	TGTGCTAGTGGGAATGAACAGGGGGAAAACACCGGGGAGCTGTTTTTT
TRBJ1-4	-	TRBV3-1/TRBV3-2	-	CASSQLTQGAYNEKLFF	TGTGCCAGCAGCCAACTCACACAGGGAGCGTATAATGAAAAACTGTTTTTT
TRBJ2-7	-	TRBV11-2	-	CASSSLQGREQYF	TGTGCCAGCAGCTCGTTACAGGGTCGCGAGCAGTACTTC
TRBJ2-1	TRBD2	TRBV14	once	CASSHTLAGETYNEQFF	TGTGCCAGCAGCCATACACTAGCGGGCGAGACGTACAATGAGCAGTTCTTC
TRBJ1-1	-	TRBV10-3	-	CAISDNREGTEAFF	TGTGCCATCAGTGACAACAGGGAGGGCACTGAAGCTTTCTTT
TRBJ2-5	-	TRBV6-5	-	CASGGFAPSETQYF	TGTGCCAGCGGGGGGTTTGCCCCAAGTGAGACCCAGTACTTC
TRBJ1-6	TRBD1	TRBV15	few	CATSRGGTDNSPLHF	TGTGCCACCAGTAGAGGAGGGACAGATAATTCACCCCTCCACTTT